This T cell receptor (beta chain) is from a study of blood T cells in healthy people across ages. Study-level points and caveats: Across the age range, TCR beta diversity per million T cells fell in a roughly linear way.

Staff drew about 10 milliliters of peripheral blood from each donor. This clonotype was seen more than once but under ten times. The antigen is not known. Through a sample-barcoded 5' primer and a J-beta primer mix, a second PCR was run for 7 to 11 cycles. Through a template-switch adaptor with 12 random nucleotides, each cDNA molecule received a tag. TCRdb reprocessed the 5' RACE reads via MiXCR and lists one record per CDR3 protein. The data show fewer than 800,000 distinct CDR3 sequences, with around 21% seen just once and approximately 3.6% held by the top ten. The CDR3 contains 16 residues. Germline assignment: CDR1 DFQATT and CDR2 SNEGSKA (reference sequence). Trimming at V came to 6 bases and at J to 2 bases, leaving 8 bases not matched to a gene.

Sequenced material: blood. The TCR sequence derives from a man between 65 and 85 years old in good health. The chain links TRBV20-1 to TRBJ2-1; TRBD2 matches at 12 bases. DNA for the CDR3: TGCAGTGCCAACGGACTAGCGGGAATTACCTACAATGAGCAGTTCTTC. Translating gives CSANGLAGITYNEQFF.